This T cell receptor (beta chain) was retrieved from a study of lymphopenia after photon versus proton radiotherapy. Broader study findings: In patients who died, overall survival fell as post-nadir TCR diversity dropped more. After the lymphocyte nadir, photon-treated repertoires showed oligoclonal expansion, especially of CD8+ Temra cells. Under photons, naive T cells and diversity fell while effector/memory populations rose.

Trimming stripped 0 bases from V and 4 bases from J, with 19 bases between. Germline V gene sequence: CDR1 LGHNA, CDR2 YSLEER. The CDR3 totals 18 residues. TCRdb keeps only in-frame clones here, not all; method: immunoSEQ multiplex PCR. The sample yields some 30,000 clones, almost 90% seen once. With respect to this clone: Its antigen is still unknown.

The material sequenced was peripheral blood, taken from a patient treated with photon-based radiotherapy. The chain links TRBV4-3 to TRBJ2-4; D may correspond to TRBD1 or TRBD2 (5 bases each). This clonotype originated in a woman in her 50s with pancreatic cancer. The CDR3 protein is CASSQEASWDPGKNIQYF. CDR3 nucleotides: TGCGCCAGCAGCCAAGAGGCTAGCTGGGACCCTGGGAAAAACATTCAGTACTTC.